The entry below describes one T cell receptor (beta chain). Its antigen is currently not known. No base quality information exists; no much larger clone differs at one position. The source of the sample is a study of cytomegalovirus exposure and HLA in healthy donors listed by TCRdb under 2017. Some background on the complete study: A later analysis indicated that the 95 to 150 validation repertoires were generated on the platform also employed for the approximately 700 repertoires of the first cohort. To predict cytomegalovirus infection status, the study combined high-throughput TCR immunosequencing, statistical association of individual TCRs with disease status, and machine learning. Along with the roughly 700-subject first cohort, a separate validation cohort of over a hundred different subjects was used. The study aimed to test whether signatures of past pathogen exposure could be identified by cataloging public T cell receptors. Findings and caveats that apply to the study as a whole: Cytomegalovirus status was reported to be diagnosed by the classifier with high specificity and sensitivity in both the original and validation cohorts. Most TCR sequences were seen in very few donors, while some public TCRs were found in many individuals. All 130 or so repertoires were used to score co-occurrence in the validation cohort in a later analysis, because that analysis had no HLA typing for the cohort. The study gave a list of about 160 TCR beta chains associated with cytomegalovirus. In vitro tests confirmed that three of the cytomegalovirus-associated TCR beta chains recognize cytomegalovirus antigens. In a later analysis, TCRs clustered in the first cohort were found to also tend to co-occur in the 130 or so validation repertoires, with over 90% of cluster scores above 0. The authors suggested that the approach could potentially be extended to other disease states and immunological phenotypes.

Per the germline V gene, SGHRS is the CDR1 and YFSETQ is the CDR2. A distance of 16 bases separates the germline ends of V and J, which lose 10 bases and 5 bases respectively. Taken from cysteine to phenylalanine, the CDR3 has 13 residues. CDR3 DNA only is kept here, 39 bases in frame from base 1. Library preparation was by the immunoSEQ multiplex PCR assay. In the source study's methods: To diagnose cytomegalovirus status from the catalog of TCR beta chain sequences, a statistical classification framework was built. In its TCRdb copy, this immuneACCESS table keeps in-frame sequences only and misses some clones. Where compared with another copy, unresolved V genes explain less than half of these, and the others have no known cause. The D gene and trimming were derived from the DNA, and the V and J assignments and clone size from that table. The sample table records about 160,000 clones; about 86% of these occur just once. The leading ten clones occupy approximately 2.4% of the sample.

Separate from the roughly 650-subject first cohort, the validation cohort of 120 subjects was the group to which the donors belonged. This chain joins TRBV5-1 to TRBJ2-1; TRBD1 is possibly the D segment (6 matching bases). This TCR was recovered from a woman between 18 and 29 years old in good health and CMV-seronegative. The material sequenced was PBMCs. For the CDR3, the sequence is CASYSGTNNEQFF. The DNA sequence follows: TGCGCCTCATACTCCGGGACAAACAATGAGCAGTTCTTC.